Below are 20 T cell receptor beta chains sequenced from a single sample in a study of cytomegalovirus exposure and HLA in healthy donors. The study ran its PCR with 60 Vbeta and 13 Jbeta primers. Generated by immunoSEQ multiplex PCR, the TCRdb table keeps only in-frame clones and is missing some. Of 170,000 or so clones listed, under 85% are singletons. Sequenced material: PBMCs. The receptors here all came from a woman under 40 in good health and CMV-seronegative.

This clone has more than one count but fewer than ten. V gene TRBV5-1 combines with J gene TRBJ1-4, with D perhaps TRBD1 (5 bases). The CDR3 runs 14 residues. The ends were cut back, 1 base at V and 7 bases at J, with 11 bases in the middle. Germline CDR1 and CDR2: SGHRS and YFSETQ. The DNA of the CDR3 is TGCGCCAGCAGCTTGAAACAGGAGGGTGAAAAACTGTTTTTT. Protein sequence: CASSLKQEGEKLFF.

The J gene is TRBJ2-1, the V gene TRBV19, with a tentative D call TRBD2 (6 bases). From germline, CDR1 is LNHDA and CDR2 SQIVND (reference sequence). The V end lost 10 bases, the J end lost 7 bases, and 20 bases lay between the germline ends. The CDR3 runs to 14 residues. CDR3 sequence (DNA): TGTGCCACCGCGGGACCGCCGGCAGGAAATGAGCAGTTCTTC. It yields the protein CATAGPPAGNEQFF.

The chain is built from TRBV9 and TRBJ2-2, with D maybe TRBD1 (6 bases). This CDR3 contains 15 residues. The germline CDR1 and CDR2 sequences are SGDLS and YYNGEE. The germline V and J ends were trimmed by 4 bases and 0 bases, with 10 bases remaining between them. CDR3 DNA sequence: TGTGCCAGCAGCCAGGACAGACCGAACACCGGGGAGCTGTTTTTT. This sequence encodes CASSQDRPNTGELFF.

The genes are TRBV18 and TRBJ1-2; no clear D. Germline V gives CDR1 KGHSH, CDR2 LQKENI. This CDR3 has 15 residues. Trimming cost V 3 bases and J 8 bases, with 19 bases left between them. The CDR3 DNA reads as TGTGCCAGCTCACCCATCAACGAGGGTCCTGAGGGCTACACCTTC. Encoded protein: CASSPINEGPEGYTF.

V is TRBV4-1 and J is TRBJ1-2; 8 bases map to TRBD1. The CDR3 length is 16 residues. The V gene end was trimmed by 1 base and the J gene end by 6 bases; junction bases not matched to a gene: 10. The V gene's germline CDR1 is MGHRA and CDR2 YSYEKL. This chain's CDR3 is CASSQVLPQGAHGYTF. The CDR3 DNA follows: TGCGCCAGCAGCCAAGTCCTTCCCCAGGGGGCTCATGGCTACACCTTC.

The chain couples TRBV7-8 to TRBJ1-5; D is uncertain. The CDR3 is 13 amino acids. The germline V and J ends were trimmed by 3 bases and 5 bases, with 8 bases remaining between them. Germline V lookup: CDR1 SGHVS, CDR2 FQNEAQ. The CDR3 loop reads CASSFAVDQPQHF. CDR3 DNA: TGTGCCAGCAGCTTTGCCGTAGATCAGCCCCAGCATTTT.

This clone has just a few counts. This chain connects TRBV19 to TRBJ2-3; TRBD1 matches at 8 bases. Trimming at V came to 6 bases and at J to 3 bases, leaving 5 bases not matched to a gene. The CDR3 sequence is 14 residues long. Germline CDR1 reads LNHDA; CDR2 reads SQIVND (reference sequence). The chain's CDR3 is CASSDRGETDTQYF. The CDR3 nucleotides read TGTGCCAGTAGCGACAGGGGCGAGACAGATACGCAGTATTTT. Full variable domain (missing parts from reference TRBV19 and TRBJ2-3): DGGITQSPKYLFRKEGQNVTLSCEQNLNHDAMYWYRQDPGQGLRLIYYSQIVNDFQKGDIAEGYSVSREKKESFPLTVTSAQKNPTAFYLCASSDRGETDTQYFGPGTRLTVL.

The chain has TRBV18 and TRBJ1-2, with 7 nucleotides matching TRBD1. Unmatched junction bases numbered 6, after V lost 2 bases and J lost 3 bases. Germline CDR1 reads KGHSH; CDR2 reads LQKENI. The CDR3 loop spans 15 amino acids. In nucleotides, the CDR3 is TGTGCCAGCTCACCAGAGACAGGGCGTTACTATGGCTACACCTTC. Protein: CASSPETGRYYGYTF. The variable domain in full, completed from reference TRBV18 and TRBJ1-2, reads NAGVMQNPRHLVRRRGQEARLRCSPMKGHSHVYWYRQLPEEGLKFMVYLQKENIIDESGMPKERFSAEFPKEGPSILRIQQVVRGDSAAYFCASSPETGRYYGYTFGSGTRLTVV.

V and J are TRBV10-3 and TRBJ2-7, with D uncertain. The length of the CDR3 is 13 residues. Germline-derived CDR1 and CDR2 are ENHRY and SYGVKD. The V gene lost 4 bases and the J gene lost 2 bases, with 9 bases spanning the gap. CDR3 in amino acids: CAISAREPYEQYF. In nucleotides, the CDR3 is TGTGCCATCAGTGCGAGAGAACCCTACGAGCAGTACTTC.

In this sample, this clone turned up once. The CDR3 region is CASSPRPSLAGTGTDTQYF. The CDR3 DNA follows: TGCGCCAGCAGCCCCCGACCGTCCTTAGCGGGGACGGGCACAGATACGCAGTATTTT. The chain has TRBV5-1 and TRBJ2-3, with 8 bases lining up with TRBD2. The CDR3 sequence is 19 residues long. From germline, CDR1 is SGHRS and CDR2 YFSETQ. V shed 4 bases and J 1 base; nucleotides not matched to a gene: 17.

The chain links TRBV30 to TRBJ1-2; D unresolved. V was pared by 5 bases and J by 4 bases, with 5 bases between. The V gene's germline CDR1 is GTSNPN and CDR2 SVGIG (reference sequence). The CDR3 is 10 amino acids. DNA of the CDR3: TGTGCCTGGCGGGGCTATGGCTACACCTTC. Residues: CAWRGYGYTF.

The chain couples TRBV2 to TRBJ2-1; 8 nucleotides align to TRBD2. The CDR3 runs 13 residues. The trim removed 7 bases at V and 2 bases at J, leaving 1 base unmatched. Germline V lookup: CDR1 SNHLY, CDR2 FYNNEI. CDR3 nucleotides: TGTGCCAGCAAGGGACTAGCCTACAATGAGCAGTTCTTC. Translation: CASKGLAYNEQFF. Full variable domain (outside the CDR3, taken from reference TRBV2 and TRBJ2-1): EPEVTQTPSHQVTQMGQEVILRCVPISNHLYFYWYRQILGQKVEFLVSFYNNEISEKSEIFDDQFSVERPDGSNFTLKIRSTKLEDSAMYFCASKGLAYNEQFFGPGTRLTVL.

The V call is TRBV30, the J call TRBJ2-7, with 8 bases identical to TRBD1. Trimming took 1 base from V and 4 from J; bases not matched to a gene: 6. This CDR3 spans 14 amino acids. Looked up from germline, CDR1 is GTSNPN and CDR2 is SVGIG (reference sequence). CDR3 sequence reads: CAWSGQGKTYEQYF. CDR3 coding DNA: TGTGCCTGGAGTGGACAGGGGAAAACGTACGAGCAGTACTTC. Together with reference TRBV30 and TRBJ2-7, the CDR3 gives the full variable domain: SQTIHQWPATLVQPVGSPLSLECTVEGTSNPNLYWYRQAAGRGLQLLFYSVGIGQISSEVPQNLSASRPQDRQFILSSKKLLLSDSGFYLCAWSGQGKTYEQYFGPGTRLTVT.

The J gene is TRBJ2-1, the V gene TRBV5-4; D possibly corresponds to TRBD2 (6 bases). Germline CDR1 reads SGHNT; CDR2 reads YYREEE (reference sequence). The CDR3 runs 15 residues. The germline V and J ends were trimmed by 3 bases and 6 bases, with 16 bases remaining between them. The chain's CDR3 is CASSSLRGSINEQFF. As DNA, the CDR3 is TGTGCCAGCAGCTCCCTCCGGGGGAGTATCAATGAGCAGTTCTTC.

The chain recombines TRBV14 with TRBJ1-5; D not resolved. The V gene lost 0 bases and the J gene lost 4 bases, with 4 bases spanning the gap. Germline values: CDR1 SGHDN, CDR2 FVKESK. CDR3 size: 13 residues. The CDR3 sequence is CASSQDSNQPQHF. CDR3 in DNA: TGTGCCAGCAGCCAAGACAGTAATCAGCCCCAGCATTTT.

In the case of this clone: A junction boundary mismatches the germline segment, possibly from a read error. The chain recombines TRBV7-9 with TRBJ2-6, with D unresolved. This CDR3 is built from 16 residues. The germline CDR1 and CDR2 sequences are SEHNR and FQNEAQ (reference sequence). CDR3 residues: CSSPFVRSSGANVLTF. The CDR3 coding sequence is TGTTCCAGCCCTTTCGTCAGGTCATCTGGGGCCAACGTCCTGACTTTC.

The chain carries TRBV7-9 and TRBJ1-5; 7 nucleotides line up with TRBD1. The V gene's germline CDR1 is SEHNR and CDR2 FQNEAQ (reference sequence). This CDR3 has 19 amino acids. Trimming removed 4 bases from V and 2 bases from J; junction bases left unmatched: 17. Here the CDR3 DNA reads TGTGCCAGCAGCTCAGGCCTTGACAGGGCTAACTTCGGCAATCAGCCCCAGCATTTT. Protein product: CASSSGLDRANFGNQPQHF.

This clone has a handful of counts. This chain joins TRBV27 and TRBJ1-1; 9 bases map to TRBD1. Germline V lookup: CDR1 MNHEY, CDR2 SMNVEV (reference sequence). V trimming: 5 bases; J trimming: 6 bases; junction bases outside the gene matches: 7. There are 14 residues in the CDR3. DNA of the CDR3: TGTGCCAGCAGTCCACCGGGACAGGGCGCTGAAGCTTTCTTT. Translating gives CASSPPGQGAEAFF.

The chain carries TRBV11-2 and TRBJ2-2; 9 nucleotides line up with TRBD1. V was pared by 3 bases and J by 3 bases, with 14 bases of the junction left unmatched. The CDR3 has 19 residues. Germline V CDR1 and CDR2: SGHAT, FQNNGV. CDR3 loop: CASSFSGQGIRVDTGELFF. CDR3 nucleotides: TGTGCCAGCAGCTTTTCGGGACAGGGTATTAGAGTCGACACCGGGGAGCTGTTTTTT.

The chain is built from TRBV6-5 and TRBJ2-3; D remains unclear. CDR3 length equals 15 residues. Germline CDR1 and CDR2: MNHEY and SVGAGI. Deletions cut 4 bases from V and 3 bases from J, with 14 bases between. The CDR3 loop is CASSFLSPWTDTQYF. The CDR3 DNA reads as TGTGCCAGCAGTTTTCTAAGCCCCTGGACAGATACGCAGTATTTT.